Listed here are 25 T cell receptor beta chains from one sample, sequenced in a study of T cells in Graves' hyperthyroidism and ophthalmopathy. TCR beta CDR3 regions were amplified from RNA transcripts. The HTBI primer set served for first-round RT-PCR of the TCR CDR3. TCRdb passed the multiplex PCR reads through MiXCR, listing each CDR3 protein once. The sample lists 300,000 to 350,000 distinct CDR3 sequences, approximately 17% occurring once. Material: blood. Receptors were obtained from a man aged 25-45 years with Graves' hyperthyroidism.

The sample holds a few counts of this clonotype. This sequence joins TRBV19 and TRBJ2-7; D possibly corresponds to TRBD2 (5 bases). This CDR3 comprises 14 residues. Deletions cut 4 bases from V and 6 bases from J, with 16 bases between. Germline CDR1 reads LNHDA; CDR2 reads SQIVND (reference sequence). The chain's CDR3 is CASSTTTGRGEQYF. CDR3 in DNA: TGTGCCAGTAGTACGACGACGGGTCGGGGCGAGCAGTACTTC.

The chain joins TRBV5-4 to TRBJ2-2, with D tentatively TRBD1 (5 bases). The CDR3 is made up of 16 amino acids. Germline V gene data show CDR1 as SGHNT and CDR2 as YYREEE (reference sequence). V shed 3 bases and J shed 4 bases, with 16 bases lying between them. The CDR3 loop reads CASSSGLAGITGELFF. In nucleotides, the CDR3 is TGTGCCAGCAGCTCCGGTTTGGCAGGGATCACCGGGGAGCTGTTTTTT.

This chain links TRBV20-1 with TRBJ2-7; 11 nucleotides agree with TRBD2. CDR1 and CDR2 from the germline V gene are DFQATT and SNEGSKA (reference sequence). The CDR3 contains 15 residues. The J segment lost 5 bases and the V segment lost 1 base, leaving 7 bases of the junction unmatched. CDR3 loop: CSARVAGGPGHEQYF. CDR3 coding DNA: TGCAGTGCTAGAGTAGCGGGAGGGCCGGGGCACGAGCAGTACTTC.

The chain links TRBV7-2 to TRBJ1-5; no definite D call. CDR1 and CDR2 from the germline V gene are SGHTA and FQGNSA. The V gene lost 1 base and the J gene lost 1 base, with 8 bases spanning the gap. The CDR3 runs to 15 residues. Here the CDR3 reads CASSLVIGSNQPQHF. For the CDR3, the DNA is TGTGCCAGCAGCTTAGTGATAGGAAGCAATCAGCCCCAGCATTTT. Variable domain in full (rest from reference TRBV7-2 and TRBJ1-5): GAGVSQSPSNKVTEKGKDVELRCDPISGHTALYWYRQSLGQGLEFLIYFQGNSAPDKSGLPSDRFSAERTGGSVSTLTIQRTQQEDSAVYLCASSLVIGSNQPQHFGDGTRLSIL.

There are a few counts of this clonotype. The chain combines TRBV6-1 with TRBJ2-1; the D gene is possibly TRBD2 (5 bases). CDR3 length: 14 amino acids. The germline V and J ends were trimmed by 6 bases and 8 bases, with 17 bases remaining between them. The germline gives CDR1 MNHNS, CDR2 SASEGT. Here the CDR3 reads CASRADFSWDEQFF. CDR3 DNA sequence: TGTGCCAGCAGAGCGGACTTCTCGTGGGATGAGCAGTTCTTC.

At least ten counts were recorded for this clonotype. The gene calls are TRBV7-2 and TRBJ2-7, with 11 nucleotides matching TRBD2. This CDR3 spans 14 amino acids. The germline V gene has CDR1 SGHTA and CDR2 FQGNSA. The ends lost 5 bases at V and 4 bases at J; junction bases unmatched: 4. The CDR3 region is CASSTTSGSYEQYF. In nucleotides, the CDR3 is TGTGCCAGCAGCACTACTAGCGGGAGTTACGAGCAGTACTTC.

This clonotype was seen ten or more times. V and J are TRBV12-3 or TRBV12-4 and TRBJ2-1, with D tentatively TRBD2 (6 bases). This CDR3 is built from 14 residues. Trimming cost V 7 bases and J 4 bases, with 14 bases left between them. The DNA for the CDR3 is TGTGCCAGCACGAGACTAGACAAGTACAATGAGCAGTTCTTC. The encoded protein is CASTRLDKYNEQFF.

There are many counts of this clonotype. The V call is TRBV7-6, the J call TRBJ2-2; 9 bases are shared with TRBD2. The CDR3 spans 16 residues. Unmatched junction bases numbered 2, after V lost 2 bases and J lost 1 base. Per germline, CDR1 SGHVS and CDR2 FNYEAQ. The CDR3 bases are TGTGCCAGCAGCTTAAGTAGCGGGGGGAACACCGGGGAGCTGTTTTTT. Protein sequence: CASSLSSGGNTGELFF.

This clonotype was seen a handful of times. V usage is TRBV20-1 and J usage is TRBJ2-7; 10 bases map to TRBD1. CDR1 and CDR2 from the germline V gene are DFQATT and SNEGSKA (reference sequence). V lost 7 bases to trimming and J lost 2 bases; unmatched junction nucleotides: 5. This CDR3 comprises 13 residues. The CDR3 sequence is CSVRQGATYEQYF. In nucleotides, the CDR3 is TGCAGTGTCCGACAGGGGGCGACCTACGAGCAGTACTTC.

This chain connects TRBV6-1 to TRBJ1-3, with D possibly TRBD1 on 5 matching bases. With 6 bases removed from V and 8 bases from J, the gap between germline ends came to 8 bases. Per germline, CDR1 MNHNS and CDR2 SASEGT. There are 11 residues in the CDR3. CDR3 coding DNA: TGTGCCAGCAGGGGGGACGACACCATATATTTT. Translation gives CASRGDDTIYF.

This clonotype has a count of ten or more. This chain uses TRBV5-1 with TRBJ2-7, with D possibly being TRBD1 (6 bases). Trimming took 0 bases from V and 5 from J, leaving 15 bases between them. The length of the CDR3 is 15 residues. Germline V gene lookup returns CDR1 SGHRS and CDR2 YFSETQ. CDR3 coding DNA: TGCGCCAGCAGCTTGGATATAGGACAGTCGAACGAGCAGTACTTC. Amino acids: CASSLDIGQSNEQYF. Full variable domain (remainder filled in from reference TRBV5-1 and TRBJ2-7): KAGVTQTPRYLIKTRGQQVTLSCSPISGHRSVSWYQQTPGQGLQFLFEYFSETQRNKGNFPGRFSGRQFSNSRSEMNVSTLELGDSALYLCASSLDIGQSNEQYFGPGTRLTVT.

This clonotype was seen repeatedly, ten times or more. The V call is TRBV20-1, the J call TRBJ2-7, with D possibly TRBD2 on 6 matching bases. V lost 6 bases to trimming and J lost 3 bases, with 9 bases between them. The germline CDR1 and CDR2 sequences are DFQATT and SNEGSKA (reference sequence). The CDR3 consists of 11 residues. The CDR3 nucleotides read TGCAGTGCAAGACTAGTCTACGAGCAGTACTTC. It specifies CSARLVYEQYF.

This clonotype was counted many times. The genes are TRBV2 and TRBJ1-5; D remains ambiguous. From germline, CDR1 is SNHLY and CDR2 FYNNEI. The CDR3 is 12 amino acids. Trimming removed 6 bases at V and 4 bases at J, with 7 bases between. In DNA form, the CDR3 reads TGTGCCAGCAGGGAGCCTAATCAGCCCCAGCATTTT. It codes for CASREPNQPQHF.

This clonotype was seen more than once but under ten times. V and J are TRBV29-1 and TRBJ2-2; 7 bases map to TRBD2. Losses at the gene ends were 3 bases for V and 6 bases for J; bases not matched to a gene: 4. CDR1 is SQVTM, CDR2 ANQGSEA, per germline. This CDR3 comprises 13 residues. DNA of the CDR3: TGCAGCGTTGAGCTAGCGGAACCCGGGGAGCTGTTTTTT. It codes for CSVELAEPGELFF.

This clonotype was seen a few times. The chain employs TRBV5-1 and TRBJ2-2, with D possibly being TRBD1 (6 bases). Germline CDR1 and CDR2: SGHRS and YFSETQ. The CDR3 contains 16 residues. The ends were cut back, 6 bases at V and 3 bases at J, with 18 bases in the middle. The CDR3 loop reads CASTPTVPGDTGELFF. Here the CDR3 DNA reads TGCGCCAGCACGCCAACCGTCCCAGGGGACACCGGGGAGCTGTTTTTT.

This clonotype has more than one count but fewer than ten. This chain links TRBV9 with TRBJ2-3; TRBD2 matches 10 bases. V lost 4 bases to trimming and J lost 5 bases; unmatched junction nucleotides: 10. The germline V gene has CDR1 SGDLS and CDR2 YYNGEE. This CDR3 is 16 amino acids long. The CDR3 loop is CASSQTSGRAGDTQYF. The CDR3 DNA reads TGTGCCAGCAGCCAGACCAGCGGGAGGGCCGGAGATACGCAGTATTTT.

This clonotype was seen repeatedly, ten times or more. The V call is TRBV30, the J call TRBJ1-1; D is ambiguous. Germline V gene data show CDR1 as GTSNPN and CDR2 as SVGIG (reference sequence). The CDR3 runs 13 residues. The ends were cut back, 3 bases at V and 0 bases at J, with 8 bases in the middle. The CDR3 DNA is TGTGCCTGGAGCCTCACAGTGAACACTGAAGCTTTCTTT. The encoded protein is CAWSLTVNTEAFF.

This clonotype appeared a few times. This sequence joins TRBV12-3 or TRBV12-4 and TRBJ2-1; 8 nucleotides match TRBD2. Germline trimming cut 10 bases from V and 6 bases from J; bases unmatched to any gene: 17. The CDR3 runs 16 residues. The CDR3 is CAISGGRGPHPNEQFF. CDR3 DNA: TGTGCCATCAGCGGGGGACGGGGCCCCCACCCCAATGAGCAGTTCTTC.

The chain uses TRBV20-1 and TRBJ2-3; TRBD2 matches at 10 bases. This CDR3 contains 18 residues. The V and J ends lost 1 base and 3 bases, in that order; junction bases with no gene match: 13. Germline CDR1 is DFQATT and CDR2 is SNEGSKA (reference sequence). The CDR3 region is CSARGRLGSGRSTDTQYF. The CDR3 nucleotides read TGCAGTGCTAGAGGTCGGTTAGGTAGCGGGAGGTCTACAGATACGCAGTATTTT.

Many counts were recorded for this clonotype. V gene TRBV6-5 combines with J gene TRBJ1-2, with unresolved D. The germline V and J ends were trimmed by 0 bases and 7 bases, with 15 bases remaining between them. CDR3 length equals 15 residues. Germline CDR1 MNHEY, CDR2 SVGAGI. The CDR3 DNA follows: TGTGCCAGCAGTTACTCGAGCATGATAGGATCTGGCTACACCTTC. Translation: CASSYSSMIGSGYTF.

V and J are TRBV5-1 and TRBJ1-2; D remains ambiguous. CDR3 size: 12 residues. Germline V gives CDR1 SGHRS, CDR2 YFSETQ. The V end was cut by 4 bases, the J end by 6 bases, with 10 bases between. The CDR3 nucleotides are TGCGCCAGCAGCCGGCGCCGGGATGGCTACACCTTC. As protein: CASSRRRDGYTF.

This clonotype was detected once. Since a much larger clone is just one base distant, this may be a read error. In DNA, the CDR3 is TGTGCCAGCAGCCCCGGGGGTTACACCGGGGAGCTGTTTTTT. It yields the protein CASSPGGYTGELFF. This rearrangement joins TRBV9 to TRBJ2-2, with a tentative D call TRBD2 (6 bases). CDR1 is SGDLS, CDR2 YYNGEE, per germline. V lost 4 bases and J lost 3, with 10 bases in between. This CDR3 has 14 residues.

In its sample, this clonotype was seen a few times. This chain links TRBV11-2 with TRBJ1-4; 9 bases are a match to TRBD1. V gave up 4 bases and J gave up 6 bases; unmatched junction bases: 6. The germline gives CDR1 SGHAT, CDR2 FQNNGV. This CDR3 spans 15 amino acids. In DNA form, the CDR3 reads TGTGCCAGCAGCTCACCCAGGACAGGGGATGAAAAACTGTTTTTT. Its protein product is CASSSPRTGDEKLFF.

V gene TRBV28 combines with J gene TRBJ1-3; 10 nucleotides agree with TRBD1. Per the germline V gene, CDR1 is MDHEN and CDR2 is SYDVKM. The V and J ends lost 6 bases and 0 bases, in that order; junction bases with no gene match: 5. The CDR3 runs to 16 residues. CDR3: CASSPWTGGSGNTIYF. The CDR3 nucleotides are TGTGCCAGCAGCCCCTGGACAGGGGGCTCTGGAAACACCATATATTTT.

This clonotype appeared many times. The genes are TRBV11-1 and TRBJ2-2; TRBD1 is a possible D gene (6 bases). CDR1 SGHAT and CDR2 FQDESV come from the germline V gene (reference sequence). The CDR3 is 13 residues long. Deletions cut 4 bases from V and 5 bases from J, with 8 bases between. CDR3 in DNA: TGTGCCAGCAGCTATACAGGGACCGGGGAGCTGTTTTTT. Protein product: CASSYTGTGELFF.